The next 19 T cell receptor beta chains were all read from a single sample in a study of cytomegalovirus exposure and HLA in healthy donors. PCR was performed using 60 Vbeta and 13 Jbeta primers. Using immunoSEQ multiplex PCR, the repertoire was profiled, and TCRdb retains in-frame clones only, with some absent. In the table there are about 150,000 clones, 78% of which are singletons. Sequencing was performed on PBMCs. These receptors were obtained from a woman aged 40 to 50 in good health and CMV-seronegative.

The chain joins TRBV6-4 to TRBJ1-4; D not resolved. The CDR3 has 18 residues. V was shortened by 0 bases and J by 0 bases, with 14 bases between the two germline ends. Germline-derived CDR1 and CDR2 are MRHNA and SNTAGT. The CDR3 bases are TGTGCCAGCAGTGACTCGAGAGGGAATACCGCAACTAATGAAAAACTGTTTTTT. Translated: CASSDSRGNTATNEKLFF.

This clone appeared a single time. The genes are TRBV13 and TRBJ2-1; D not certain. Germline V gene data show CDR1 as PRHDT and CDR2 as FYEKMQ (reference sequence). This CDR3 is 15 amino acids long. Trimming removed 2 bases from V and 2 bases from J, with 10 bases in between. The CDR3 sequence: CASSLSETPYNEQFF. CDR3 DNA: TGTGCCAGCAGCTTATCCGAGACACCCTACAATGAGCAGTTCTTC.

The chain combines TRBV7-9 with TRBJ1-6, with D perhaps matching TRBD1 (5 bases). Germline lookup yields CDR1 SEHNR and CDR2 FQNEAQ (reference sequence). Trimming shortened V by 2 bases and J by 10 bases, and 12 bases separated the two germline ends. The CDR3 is 14 residues long. CDR3 protein: CASSLRDSQSPLHF. The CDR3 region has the DNA TGTGCCAGCAGCTTAAGAGACAGTCAATCACCCCTCCACTTT.

This clone came up a few times. This chain uses TRBV28 with TRBJ1-1; TRBD1 agrees at 8 bases. After removal of 6 bases from V and 10 bases from J, the junction contained 10 bases not matched to a gene. This CDR3 has 13 residues. Germline CDR1 is MDHEN and CDR2 is SYDVKM. CDR3 sequence reads: CASRLPETGGAFF. DNA of the CDR3: TGTGCCAGCAGATTACCGGAAACAGGGGGAGCTTTCTTT.

The rearrangement joins TRBV2 to TRBJ2-3; D call uncertain. Germline V CDR1 and CDR2: SNHLY, FYNNEI. CDR3 length equals 16 residues. Trimming stripped 6 bases from V and 3 bases from J, with 19 bases between. In DNA form, the CDR3 reads TGTGCCAGCAGCGCCCCCGGTGTGCAGGTAACAGATACGCAGTATTTT. Protein: CASSAPGVQVTDTQYF.

This clone was counted only a few times. Here the CDR3 reads CASSRQGGLAGGREQFF. Written as DNA, the CDR3 is TGTGCCAGCAGCCGTCAGGGCGGACTAGCGGGGGGCCGTGAGCAGTTCTTC. The V gene is TRBV7-2, the J gene TRBJ2-1, with TRBD2 matching 14 bases. The germline V gene has CDR1 SGHTA and CDR2 FQGNSA. The CDR3 loop spans 17 amino acids. Trimming took 5 bases from V and 9 from J; bases not matched to a gene: 12.

V is TRBV6-6 and J is TRBJ1-5, with D unresolved. Trimming removed 4 bases from V and 5 bases from J, with 12 bases in between. This CDR3 is 14 amino acids long. The germline V gene encodes CDR1 MNHNY and CDR2 SVGAGI (reference sequence). The CDR3 spells CASSSPSSDQPQHF. Here the CDR3 DNA reads TGTGCCAGCAGTTCCCCCTCGTCAGATCAGCCCCAGCATTTT.

The V and J genes are TRBV9 and TRBJ2-1; D is perhaps TRBD1 (5 bases). The V gene lost 3 bases and the J gene lost 4 bases, with 8 bases spanning the gap. CDR3 length: 13 residues. Per germline, CDR1 SGDLS and CDR2 YYNGEE. This chain's CDR3 is CASSDTGYNEQFF. The CDR3 DNA follows: TGTGCCAGCAGCGATACAGGTTACAATGAGCAGTTCTTC.

This sequence joins TRBV7-2 and TRBJ1-1; 9 bases fit TRBD1. Germline CDR1 is SGHTA and CDR2 is FQGNSA. The CDR3 length is 16 residues. The ends lost 3 bases at V and 4 bases at J; junction bases unmatched: 9. The chain's CDR3 is CASSFPGTGKGTEAFF. The CDR3 DNA is TGTGCCAGCAGCTTTCCCGGGACAGGGAAAGGCACTGAAGCTTTCTTT. The complete variable domain, with remaining parts taken from reference TRBV7-2 and TRBJ1-1, reads GAGVSQSPSNKVTEKGKDVELRCDPISGHTALYWYRQSLGQGLEFLIYFQGNSAPDKSGLPSDRFSAERTGGSVSTLTIQRTQQEDSAVYLCASSFPGTGKGTEAFFGQGTRLTVV.

The chain recombines TRBV2 with TRBJ1-1; a possible D gene is TRBD1 (5 bases). This CDR3 is 12 amino acids long. Germline lookup yields CDR1 SNHLY and CDR2 FYNNEI. Between the trimmed V and J ends, which lost 7 bases and 4 bases, there was a span of 10 bases. The CDR3 sequence is CASKGSGTEAFF. CDR3 in DNA: TGTGCCAGCAAGGGGTCTGGCACTGAAGCTTTCTTT.

The chain is built from TRBV4-1 and TRBJ2-5, with 7 bases fitting TRBD2. There are 15 residues in the CDR3. V shed 0 bases, J shed 5 bases, and the junction held 6 bases outside the gene matches. Per germline, CDR1 MGHRA and CDR2 YSYEKL. Here the CDR3 reads CASSQDGGVGETQYF. The CDR3 DNA reads as TGCGCCAGCAGCCAAGATGGGGGGGTGGGGGAGACCCAGTACTTC.

The chain couples TRBV5-1 to TRBJ2-5; a weak D match, TRBD1 (5 bases). In germline, CDR1 is SGHRS, CDR2 YFSETQ. The CDR3 runs to 15 residues. V was pared by 0 bases and J by 4 bases, with 13 bases between. CDR3 protein: CASSLAGQGSETQYF. CDR3 DNA: TGCGCCAGCAGCTTGGCAGGCCAGGGATCAGAGACCCAGTACTTC.

V is TRBV5-1 and J is TRBJ2-1, with 9 bases aligning to TRBD2. Germline V gives CDR1 SGHRS, CDR2 YFSETQ. This CDR3 has 18 amino acids. The trim removed 4 bases at V and 7 bases at J, leaving 18 bases unmatched. The CDR3 coding sequence is TGCGCCAGCAGCGTGGTGTCGGCGGGGGGGCCTCTGGGAAATGAGCAGTTCTTC. Its translation: CASSVVSAGGPLGNEQFF.

This clone was counted between two and nine times. The rearrangement joins TRBV6-1 to TRBJ1-1; possible D gene TRBD1, 6 bases. Germline loops: CDR1 MNHNS, CDR2 SASEGT. The CDR3 consists of 15 residues. V was shortened by 1 base and J by 10 bases, with 19 bases between the two germline ends. The CDR3 loop is CASSEVWTVAGLAFF. In nucleotides, the CDR3 is TGTGCCAGCAGTGAAGTCTGGACAGTCGCCGGGTTAGCTTTCTTT.

This chain connects TRBV6-6 to TRBJ1-3; no firm D call. Trimming cost V 8 bases and J 0 bases, with 8 bases left between them. This CDR3 region has 13 residues. Per the germline V gene, CDR1 is MNHNY and CDR2 is SVGAGI (reference sequence). CDR3 sequence reads: CASRGISGNTIYF. CDR3 DNA sequence: TGTGCCAGCCGGGGAATCTCTGGAAACACCATATATTTT.

This sequence joins TRBV19 and TRBJ1-5; a possible D gene is TRBD1 (5 bases). V lost 4 bases and J lost 6, with 19 bases in between. Germline values: CDR1 LNHDA, CDR2 SQIVND (reference sequence). This CDR3 has 16 residues. The CDR3 nucleotides are TGTGCCAGTAGTACAGATCTGGACACGTTTACTCAGCCCCAGCATTTT. Translated, it gives CASSTDLDTFTQPQHF.

The chain combines TRBV11-2 with TRBJ1-2; 7 bases are shared with TRBD1. Trimming cost V 0 bases and J 2 bases; bases outside gene matches: 6. The CDR3 contains 16 residues. CDR1 and CDR2 (germline): SGHAT, FQNNGV. The CDR3 protein is CASSLDRTGANYGYTF. For the CDR3, the DNA is TGTGCCAGCAGCTTAGATCGGACAGGAGCCAACTATGGCTACACCTTC.

This clone has a count of ten or more. V and J are TRBV6-5 and TRBJ1-5; D call uncertain. Per the germline V gene, CDR1 is MNHEY and CDR2 is SVGAGI. The CDR3 loop spans 13 amino acids. V lost 8 bases and J lost 0, with 8 bases in between. The CDR3 protein is CASWQHSNQPQHF. The CDR3 bases are TGTGCCAGCTGGCAACATAGCAATCAGCCCCAGCATTTT.

J is TRBJ2-1 and V is TRBV19; 9 bases are a match to TRBD2. After removal of 5 bases from V and 4 bases from J, the junction contained 6 bases not matched to a gene. The CDR3 length is 15 residues. Germline V CDR1 and CDR2: LNHDA, SQIVND (reference sequence). In nucleotides, the CDR3 is TGTGCCAGTAGTCAAGGAAGCGGGGGGTACAATGAGCAGTTCTTC. Its protein is CASSQGSGGYNEQFF.